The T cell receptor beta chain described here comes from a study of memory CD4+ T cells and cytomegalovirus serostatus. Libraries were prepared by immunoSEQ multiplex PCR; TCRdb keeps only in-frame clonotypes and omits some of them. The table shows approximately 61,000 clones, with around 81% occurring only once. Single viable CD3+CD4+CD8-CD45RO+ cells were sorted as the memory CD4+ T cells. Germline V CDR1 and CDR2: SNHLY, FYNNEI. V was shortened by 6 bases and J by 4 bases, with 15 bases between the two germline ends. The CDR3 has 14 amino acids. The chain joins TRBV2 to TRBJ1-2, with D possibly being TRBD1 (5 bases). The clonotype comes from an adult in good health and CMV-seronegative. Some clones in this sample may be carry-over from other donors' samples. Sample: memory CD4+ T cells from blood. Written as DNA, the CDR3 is TGTGCCAGCAGCTCATCGGGACGATCCTATGGCTACACCTTC. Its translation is CASSSSGRSYGYTF.